This T cell receptor (beta chain) was observed in a study of T cells in women clearing cervical HPV infection. Turning to the study itself: Controls gave blood once infection was undetectable; cases at lesion identification.

All donors had a single incident cervical HPV16 infection, not prevalent. On this clone: Read coverage stops 3 residues before the CDR3 terminus; the germline J gene supplies the remainder.

This table comes from immunoSEQ multiplex PCR, and its TCRdb copy is limited to in-frame clones, with some not included. The sample data list around 30,000 clones. V was pared by 4 bases and J by 7 bases, with 5 bases of the junction left unmatched. CDR1 is MNHNS and CDR2 is SASEGT in the germline V gene. This CDR3 comprises 13 residues. The origin of this receptor is a woman between 18 and 75 years old with a cervical HPV16 infection that either progressed to CIN3+ or cleared (not recorded which). The chain has TRBV6-1 and TRBJ1-2; 8 nucleotides line up with TRBD1. The specimen sequenced was blood buffy coat. CDR3 amino acids: CASSGQGAGGYTF. Incomplete CDR3 DNA: TGTGCCAGCAGTGGTCAGGGGGCCGGTGGC.